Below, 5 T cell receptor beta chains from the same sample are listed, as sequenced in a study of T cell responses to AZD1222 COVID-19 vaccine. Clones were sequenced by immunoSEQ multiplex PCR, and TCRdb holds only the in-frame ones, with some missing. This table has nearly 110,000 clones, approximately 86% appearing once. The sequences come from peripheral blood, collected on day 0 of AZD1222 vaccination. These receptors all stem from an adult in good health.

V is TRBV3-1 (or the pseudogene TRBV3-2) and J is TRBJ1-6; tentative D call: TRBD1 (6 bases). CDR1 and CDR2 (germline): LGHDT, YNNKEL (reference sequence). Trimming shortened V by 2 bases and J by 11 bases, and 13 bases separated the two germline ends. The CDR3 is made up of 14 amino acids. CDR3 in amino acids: CASSQKGGAPPLHF. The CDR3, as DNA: TGTGCCAGCAGCCAAAAGGGGGGGGCCCCACCCCTCCACTTT.

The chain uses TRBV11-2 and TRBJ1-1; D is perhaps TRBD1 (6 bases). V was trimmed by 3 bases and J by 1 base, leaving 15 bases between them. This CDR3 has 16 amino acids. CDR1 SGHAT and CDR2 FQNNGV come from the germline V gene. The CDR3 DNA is TGTGCCAGCAGCTTCTCAGGGGTTAATCGGAACACTGAAGCTTTCTTT. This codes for CASSFSGVNRNTEAFF.

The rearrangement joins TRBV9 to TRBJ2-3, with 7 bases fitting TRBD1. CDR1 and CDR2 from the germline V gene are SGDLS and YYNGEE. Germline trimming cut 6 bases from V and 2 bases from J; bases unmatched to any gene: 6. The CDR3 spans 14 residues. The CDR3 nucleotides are TGTGCCAGCACCAAGACAGGGCACACAGATACGCAGTATTTT. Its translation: CASTKTGHTDTQYF. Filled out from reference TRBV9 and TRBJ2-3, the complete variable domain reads DSGVTQTPKHLITATGQRVTLRCSPRSGDLSVYWYQQSLDQGLQFLIQYYNGEERAKGNILERFSAQQFPDLHSELNLSSLELGDSALYFCASTKTGHTDTQYFGPGTRLTVL.

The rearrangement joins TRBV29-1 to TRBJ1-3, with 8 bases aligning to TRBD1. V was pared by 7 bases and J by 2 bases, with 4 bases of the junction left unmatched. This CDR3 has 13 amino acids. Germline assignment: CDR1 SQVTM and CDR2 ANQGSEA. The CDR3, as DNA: TGCAGCGGCCGACAGGGGACTGGAAACACCATATATTTT. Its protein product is CSGRQGTGNTIYF. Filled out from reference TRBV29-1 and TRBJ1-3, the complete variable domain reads SAVISQKPSRDICQRGTSLTIQCQVDSQVTMMFWYRQQPGQSLTLIATANQGSEATYESGFVIDKFPISRPNLTFSTLTVSNMSPEDSSIYLCSGRQGTGNTIYFGEGSWLTVV.

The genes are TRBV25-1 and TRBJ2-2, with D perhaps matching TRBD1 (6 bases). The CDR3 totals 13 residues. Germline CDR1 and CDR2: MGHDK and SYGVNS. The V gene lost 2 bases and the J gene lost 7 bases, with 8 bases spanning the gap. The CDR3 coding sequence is TGTGCCAGCAGTGAAGGACAGCACGGGGAGCTGTTTTTT. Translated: CASSEGQHGELFF.